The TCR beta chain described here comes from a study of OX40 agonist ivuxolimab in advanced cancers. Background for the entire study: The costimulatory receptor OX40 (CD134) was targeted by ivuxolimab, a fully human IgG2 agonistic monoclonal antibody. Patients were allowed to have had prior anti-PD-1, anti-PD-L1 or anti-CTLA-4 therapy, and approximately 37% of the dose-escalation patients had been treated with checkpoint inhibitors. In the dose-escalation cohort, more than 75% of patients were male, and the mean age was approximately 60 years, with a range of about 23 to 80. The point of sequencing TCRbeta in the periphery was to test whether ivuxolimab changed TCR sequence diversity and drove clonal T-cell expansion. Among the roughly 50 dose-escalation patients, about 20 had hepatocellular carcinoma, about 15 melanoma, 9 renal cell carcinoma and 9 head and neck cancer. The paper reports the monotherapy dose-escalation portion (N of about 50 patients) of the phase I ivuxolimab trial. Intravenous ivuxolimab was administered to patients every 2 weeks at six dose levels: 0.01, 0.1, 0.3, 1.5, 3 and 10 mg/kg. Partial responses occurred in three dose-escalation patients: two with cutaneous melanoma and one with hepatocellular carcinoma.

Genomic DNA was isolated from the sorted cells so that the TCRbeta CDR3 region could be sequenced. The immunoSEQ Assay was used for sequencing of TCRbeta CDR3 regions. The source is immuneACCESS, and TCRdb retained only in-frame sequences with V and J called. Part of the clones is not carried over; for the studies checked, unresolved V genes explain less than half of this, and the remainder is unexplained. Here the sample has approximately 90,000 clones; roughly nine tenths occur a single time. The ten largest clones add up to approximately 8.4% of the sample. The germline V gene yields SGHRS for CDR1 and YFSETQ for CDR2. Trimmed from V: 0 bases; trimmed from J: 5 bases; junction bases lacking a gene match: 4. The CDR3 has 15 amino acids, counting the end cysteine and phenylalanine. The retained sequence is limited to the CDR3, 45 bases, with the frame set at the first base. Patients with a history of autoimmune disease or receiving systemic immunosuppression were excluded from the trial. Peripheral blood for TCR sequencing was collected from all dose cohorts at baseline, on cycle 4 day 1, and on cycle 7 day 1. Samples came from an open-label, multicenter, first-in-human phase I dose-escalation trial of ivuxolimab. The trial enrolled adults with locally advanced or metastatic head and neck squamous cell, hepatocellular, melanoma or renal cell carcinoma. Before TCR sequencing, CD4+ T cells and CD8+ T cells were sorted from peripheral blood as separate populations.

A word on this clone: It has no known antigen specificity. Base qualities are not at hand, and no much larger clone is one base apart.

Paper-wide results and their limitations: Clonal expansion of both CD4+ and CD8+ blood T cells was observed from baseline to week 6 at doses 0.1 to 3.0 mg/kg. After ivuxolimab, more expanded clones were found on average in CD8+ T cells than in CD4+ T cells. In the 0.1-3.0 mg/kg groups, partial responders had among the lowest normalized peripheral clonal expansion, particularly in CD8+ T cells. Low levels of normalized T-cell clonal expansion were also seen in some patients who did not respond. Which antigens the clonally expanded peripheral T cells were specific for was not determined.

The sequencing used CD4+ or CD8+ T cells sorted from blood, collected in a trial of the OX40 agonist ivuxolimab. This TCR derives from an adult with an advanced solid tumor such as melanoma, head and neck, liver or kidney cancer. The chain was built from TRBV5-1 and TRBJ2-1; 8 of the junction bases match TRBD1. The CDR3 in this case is CASSLGQGAHNEQFF. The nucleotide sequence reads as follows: TGCGCCAGCAGCTTGGGCCAGGGGGCCCACAATGAGCAGTTCTTC.